This TCR beta chain originates from a study of blood T cell repertoires in COVID-19. How the authors handled the data: Researchers report that nucleated cell counts were estimated from reference gene primer amplification. Method: immunoSEQ multiplex PCR; TCRdb's copy keeps in-frame clones and lacks some. V, J and clone size derive from that table, while D and trimming were established from the DNA sequence. Of 350,000 to 450,000 clones listed, around 83% are singletons. Germline CDR1 reads SEHNR; CDR2 reads FQNEAQ (reference sequence). This CDR3 is built from 16 residues. Trimming removed 5 bases from V and 4 bases from J, with 20 bases in between. Participant age was roughly 18 to 95 years, and participants resided in 24 US areas. Two consecutive negative NP/OP PCR tests, clearance, or resolved symptoms defined Cohort 3 recovery. This clone showed up many times.

The V and J genes are TRBV7-9 and TRBJ2-5, with a tentative D call TRBD2 (6 bases). The TCR was taken from a woman aged 50 to 65 who had recovered from COVID-19. Specimen: PBMCs or T cells enriched from blood (not recorded which). CDR3 sequence: CASSPRGGTPGETQYF. As DNA, the CDR3 is TGTGCCAGCAGCCCAAGAGGAGGGACTCCGGGAGAGACCCAGTACTTC.